This TCR beta chain emerged from a study of cytomegalovirus exposure and HLA in healthy donors. Looking at the study overall: Around 79 million unique TCRs, all from HLA-typed donors, were included in an early release of the data.

In the case of this clone: What it recognizes is unknown.

Findings of the study overall: Most CMV-associated TCR beta chains were later found to appear HLA-restricted. In an earlier analysis, productive rearrangement rates for most beta V segments clustered near 87% or 30%.

Donors counted as nominally healthy when sampled, yet unrecorded immune exposures were likely. With 3 bases removed from V and 1 base from J, the gap between germline ends came to 13 bases. This CDR3 has 16 amino acids. In germline, CDR1 is MNHNS, CDR2 SASEGT. PCR employed 60 Vbeta and 13 Jbeta primers. Some clones are missing from TCRdb's copy, which holds only in-frame ones; the method was immunoSEQ multiplex PCR. Among some 170,000 clones listed, 70% to 85% were seen once. The V call is TRBV6-1, the J call TRBJ1-5; tentatively, D is TRBD1 (5 bases). The sample taken for sequencing was PBMCs. The sequence came from a man aged 25-40 years in good health and CMV-seropositive. The CDR3 region is CASSERGDWSNQPQHF. The CDR3 nucleotides read TGTGCCAGCAGTGAGCGGGGGGATTGGAGCAATCAGCCCCAGCATTTT.